A single sample gave rise to the 27 T cell receptor beta chains below, sequenced in a study of T cells in tumors after PD-1 blockade. TCRdb's table, derived via immunoSEQ multiplex PCR, lists solely in-frame clones and lacks some. The sample has tens of thousands of clones; roughly four fifths are singletons. This sample comprised PBMCs, obtained after anti-PD-1 treatment. Receptors were obtained from a human donor with basal cell carcinoma.

V gene TRBV27 combines with J gene TRBJ2-7; perhaps TRBD2 as D (7 bases). This CDR3 region has 15 residues. V lost 6 bases and J lost 5, with 20 bases in between. CDR1 is MNHEY, CDR2 SMNVEV, per germline (reference sequence). CDR3 sequence: CASSSLGGAYDEQYF. The DNA of the CDR3 is TGTGCCAGCAGCTCGCTGGGGGGGGCGTACGACGAGCAGTACTTC.

This clone was seen once. The chain couples TRBV7-8 to TRBJ2-1; a possible D gene is TRBD2 (5 bases). There are 16 residues in the CDR3. Germline values: CDR1 SGHVS, CDR2 FQNEAQ. Trimming left V 1 base short and J 8 bases short, with 18 bases between. CDR3: CASSLESGGRGHEQFF. In DNA, the CDR3 is TGTGCCAGCAGCTTAGAGAGCGGCGGTCGAGGTCATGAGCAGTTCTTC.

This chain connects TRBV29-1 to TRBJ2-3; D may be TRBD1 (6 bases). The ends were cut back, 2 bases at V and 5 bases at J, with 8 bases in the middle. Germline CDR1 reads SQVTM; CDR2 reads ANQGSEA. CDR3 length: 12 amino acids. The CDR3: CSVETDRDTQYF. The DNA of the CDR3 is TGCAGCGTTGAAACGGACAGAGATACGCAGTATTTT.

In its sample, this clone was seen a few times. The chain carries TRBV11-3 and TRBJ2-1; D may be TRBD1 or TRBD2 (5 bases each). Germline loops: CDR1 SGHNT, CDR2 YENEEA. Trimming took off 5 bases at V and 6 bases at J, with 17 bases between the two ends. This CDR3 contains 15 residues. The CDR3 coding sequence is TGTGCCAGCAGCCCAGGGACGAGAAGGGGCAATGAGCAGTTCTTC. It encodes CASSPGTRRGNEQFF.

The table lists this clone with a few counts. The chain combines TRBV6-6 with TRBJ2-2; 7 bases fit TRBD1. V dropped 11 bases and J dropped 3; count of bases not matched to a gene: 9. This CDR3 is built from 14 residues. Germline CDR1 MNHNY, CDR2 SVGAGI (reference sequence). DNA of the CDR3: TGTGCCGGCCGGGACAGCTCGGACACCGGGGAGCTGTTTTTT. Translation gives CAGRDSSDTGELFF.

The chain carries TRBV15 and TRBJ2-7; D is uncertain. Deletions cut 0 bases from V and 6 bases from J, with 15 bases between. The CDR3 consists of 15 residues. Germline V gene lookup returns CDR1 LNHNV and CDR2 YYDKDF (reference sequence). As DNA, the CDR3 is TGTGCCACCAGCAGAGATCTTGGCCGAGTCGGCGAGCAGTACTTC. This codes for CATSRDLGRVGEQYF.

This clone was detected a few times. V gene TRBV9 combines with J gene TRBJ1-5; D unclear. Trimming cost V 3 bases and J 0 bases, with 7 bases left between them. Germline-derived CDR1 and CDR2 are SGDLS and YYNGEE. CDR3 size: 14 residues. The CDR3 region is CASSGGFSNQPQHF. DNA for the CDR3: TGTGCCAGCAGCGGCGGGTTTAGCAATCAGCCCCAGCATTTT.

Here the CDR3 reads CASSLGPSDTQYF. The CDR3 nucleotides read TGTGCCAGCAGTTTAGGGCCCTCAGATACGCAGTATTTT. The rearrangement uses TRBV12-3 or TRBV12-4 and TRBJ2-3, with D hard to call. This CDR3 comprises 13 residues. V lost 1 base and J 4 bases, leaving 6 bases between the germline ends.

This clone has a handful of counts. The chain carries TRBV28 and TRBJ2-3; TRBD2 is a possible D gene (6 bases). V was trimmed by 3 bases and J by 8 bases, leaving 6 bases between them. The CDR3 covers 11 residues. Germline CDR1 and CDR2: MDHEN and SYDVKM. In DNA, the CDR3 is TGTGCCAGCAGTTTGGGACTTACGCAGTATTTT. Its translation: CASSLGLTQYF.

The chain links TRBV4-3 to TRBJ2-3; TRBD2 matches at 15 bases. There are 19 residues in the CDR3. The trim removed 0 bases at V and 6 bases at J, leaving 10 bases unmatched. Germline V lookup: CDR1 LGHNA, CDR2 YSLEER. Written as DNA, the CDR3 is TGCGCCAGCAGCCAAGATCCCCCCCGGACTAGCGGGGGGGCGGATACGCAGTATTTT. This translates into CASSQDPPRTSGGADTQYF.

The chain couples TRBV6-6 to TRBJ1-1; perhaps TRBD1 as D (5 bases). V dropped 6 bases and J dropped 6 bases, with 11 bases sitting between them. This CDR3 is built from 12 residues. Germline CDR1 MNHNY, CDR2 SVGAGI (reference sequence). The CDR3 reads CASRGESSEAFF. CDR3 DNA sequence: TGTGCCAGCAGGGGGGAGAGTTCTGAAGCTTTCTTT.

This chain links TRBV9 with TRBJ1-6; tentative D call: TRBD1 (6 bases). CDR3 size: 17 residues. Germline CDR1 is SGDLS and CDR2 is YYNGEE. The V end lost 3 bases, the J end lost 2 bases, and 15 bases lay between the germline ends. This CDR3 is CASSALDSLAYNSPLHF. The DNA for the CDR3 is TGTGCCAGCAGCGCCCTGGACAGCTTGGCCTATAATTCACCCCTCCACTTT.

In this sample, this clone turned up a few times. The CDR3 loop reads CASSPGEVDEAFF. As DNA, the CDR3 is TGTGCCAGCAGCCCTGGGGAGGTTGATGAAGCTTTCTTT. The chain recombines TRBV5-4 with TRBJ1-1; no definite D call. The CDR3 is made up of 13 amino acids. Germline loops: CDR1 SGHNT, CDR2 YYREEE (reference sequence). V was clipped by 4 bases and J by 7 bases, with 14 bases between them.

The chain carries TRBV7-3 and TRBJ2-2; D remains unclear. Germline V gives CDR1 SGHTA, CDR2 FQGTGA. The V end lost 5 bases, the J end lost 6 bases, and 7 bases lay between the germline ends. The length of the CDR3 is 12 residues. CDR3 amino acids: CASSLYSGELFF. As DNA, the CDR3 is TGTGCCAGCAGCCTGTACTCCGGGGAGCTGTTTTTT.

The chain links TRBV10-3 to TRBJ1-2; no firm D call. Trimming took off 2 bases at V and 7 bases at J, with 14 bases between the two ends. Germline V CDR1 and CDR2: ENHRY, SYGVKD. The CDR3 totals 14 residues. The CDR3 nucleotides are TGTGCCATCAGTGAGGGTGAACTTACGGGTGGCTACACCTTC. This codes for CAISEGELTGGYTF.

This rearrangement joins TRBV4-1 to TRBJ2-7; 12 nucleotides agree with TRBD2. V gave up 3 bases and J gave up 3 bases; unmatched junction bases: 6. The CDR3 has 16 residues. Germline V gene sequence: CDR1 MGHRA, CDR2 YSYEKL. The CDR3 DNA follows: TGCGCCAGCAGCCAGGCCCCTAGCGGGGGGGACTACGAGCAGTACTTC. It translates to CASSQAPSGGDYEQYF.

This rearrangement joins TRBV4-3 to TRBJ2-3; no clear D. The CDR3 is 16 amino acids. Germline loops: CDR1 LGHNA, CDR2 YSLEER. V shed 5 bases and J shed 2 bases, with 17 bases lying between them. CDR3 loop: CASSYSRTSYTDTQYF. The CDR3 coding sequence is TGCGCCAGCAGCTACTCACGGACCAGCTACACAGATACGCAGTATTTT.

This rearrangement joins TRBV7-8 to TRBJ1-6, with D possibly TRBD1 on 5 matching bases. CDR3 length: 15 residues. The germline CDR1 and CDR2 sequences are SGHVS and FQNEAQ. V shed 6 bases and J shed 9 bases, with 18 bases lying between them. CDR3 amino acids: CASRQRTQESSPLHF. The CDR3 bases are TGTGCCAGCAGACAAAGAACACAGGAGAGTTCACCCCTCCACTTT. The full variable domain, with the rest looked up from reference TRBV7-8 and TRBJ1-6, is GAGVSQSPRYKVAKRGQDVALRCDPISGHVSLFWYQQALGQGPEFLTYFQNEAQLDKSGLPSDRFFAERPEGSVSTLKIQRTQQEDSAVYLCASRQRTQESSPLHFGNGTRLTVT.

V usage is TRBV4-2 and J usage is TRBJ2-7, with 8 bases that match TRBD1. The CDR3 length is 14 residues. Trimming at V came to 1 base and at J to 3 bases, leaving 2 bases not matched to a gene. Germline V CDR1 and CDR2: LGHNA, YNFKEQ. CDR3 protein: CASSQGTGNYEQYF. CDR3 sequence (DNA): TGTGCCAGCAGCCAAGGGACAGGGAACTACGAGCAGTACTTC.

In this sample, this clone turned up a few times. CDR3 DNA sequence: TGTGCCAGCTCGATGCGCACAGATACGCAGTATTTT. Its protein product is CASSMRTDTQYF. The rearrangement uses TRBV18 and TRBJ2-3; D is unresolved. CDR1 is KGHSH, CDR2 LQKENI, per germline. CDR3 length equals 12 residues. V shed 6 bases and J shed 1 base, with 5 bases lying between them.

The chain recombines TRBV12-3 or TRBV12-4 with TRBJ2-3, with no clear D. The length of the CDR3 is 13 residues. The germline V and J ends were trimmed by 4 bases and 6 bases, with 11 bases remaining between them. CDR3 coding DNA: TGTGCCAGCAGTTCCCTAAGGCGGGATACGCAGTATTTT. Amino acids: CASSSLRRDTQYF.

The count of this clone is one. The gene calls are TRBV4-3 and TRBJ1-4; TRBD1 matches 7 bases. V lost 4 bases, J lost 0 bases, and 2 bases stayed unmatched. CDR3 length: 15 amino acids. CDR1 is LGHNA, CDR2 YSLEER, per germline. For the CDR3, the DNA is TGCGCCAGCAGCCTTACAGGGGCAACTAATGAAAAACTGTTTTTT. Translation: CASSLTGATNEKLFF.

This clone was seen more than once but under ten times. This sequence joins TRBV2 and TRBJ2-1; D possibly corresponds to TRBD2 (6 bases). CDR1 is SNHLY and CDR2 is FYNNEI in the germline V gene. This CDR3 contains 14 residues. The V gene lost 7 bases and the J gene lost 0 bases, with 10 bases spanning the gap. CDR3 residues: CASTAGSSYNEQFF. In DNA form, the CDR3 reads TGTGCCAGCACGGCGGGGAGCTCCTACAATGAGCAGTTCTTC.

The CDR3 here is CASSFVPNTQYF. CDR3 coding DNA: TGTGCCAGCAGTTTCGTTCCAAATACGCAGTATTTT. V and J are TRBV12-3 or TRBV12-4 and TRBJ2-3; D not certain. V was trimmed by 3 bases and J by 7 bases, leaving 8 bases between them. The CDR3 loop spans 12 amino acids.

In nucleotides, the CDR3 is TGCGCCAGCAGCTGGCCTAGCGGGGTTACAGATACGCAGTATTTT. This sequence encodes CASSWPSGVTDTQYF. V is TRBV5-1 and J is TRBJ2-3; 9 bases agree with TRBD2. Germline assignment: CDR1 SGHRS and CDR2 YFSETQ. The V and J ends lost 3 bases and 3 bases, in that order; junction bases with no gene match: 5. This CDR3 spans 15 amino acids.

This chain joins TRBV2 and TRBJ1-3; D not certain. The germline gives CDR1 SNHLY, CDR2 FYNNEI. The CDR3 covers 12 residues. Trimming left V 7 bases short and J 0 bases short, with 4 bases between. CDR3 nucleotide sequence: TGTGCCAGCACAGGCTCTGGAAACACCATATATTTT. Protein product: CASTGSGNTIYF.

J is TRBJ2-6 and V is TRBV9; D possibly corresponds to TRBD1 (6 bases). CDR1 is SGDLS, CDR2 YYNGEE, per germline. This CDR3 comprises 15 residues. The CDR3: CASQGPIPGANVLTF. In nucleotides, the CDR3 is TGTGCGTCGCAGGGGCCCATACCTGGGGCCAACGTCCTGACTTTC. The full variable domain, completed using reference TRBV9 and TRBJ2-6, is DSGVTQTPKHLITATGQRVTLRCSPRSGDLSVYWYQQSLDQGLQFLIQYYNGEERAKGNILERFSAQQFPDLHSELNLSSLELGDSALYFCASQGPIPGANVLTFGAGSRLTVL.